This T cell receptor beta chain was profiled in a study of blood T cell repertoires in COVID-19. Study overall: T cells, B-cell-depleted T cells, or PBMCs supplied cDNA or gDNA.

The CDR3 is 14 residues long. V lost 2 bases, J lost 8 bases, and 12 bases lay in between. The germline V gene has CDR1 MNHNY and CDR2 SVGAGI (reference sequence). This table comes from immunoSEQ multiplex PCR, and its TCRdb copy is limited to in-frame clones, with some not included. This sample carries roughly 140,000 clones, about 83% of them seen once, and the ten largest clones take roughly 4%. The sequence derives from a middle-aged woman with acute or convalescent COVID-19. Input material: peripheral blood. The rearrangement uses TRBV6-6 and TRBJ1-4, with D tentatively TRBD1 (5 bases). CDR3 nucleotides: TGTGCCAGCAGTTACGGGGAACGGGGGGAAAAACTGTTTTTT. Its translation is CASSYGERGEKLFF.